The 31 T cell receptor beta chains in this list originate from one sample, sequenced in a study of shared clonotypes between healthy human individuals. Sequencing was performed with immunoSEQ multiplex PCR; in TCRdb, only in-frame clones are kept and a portion is missing. The top ten clones hold approximately 0.37% of a sample with about 2.4 million clones, 93% of them seen once. The sequencing sample was made of naive CD4+ T cells from PBMCs. The subset was: CD45RA+ positively selected. Receptors originate from a man aged 18 to 30 in good health. Some clones in this sample may be carry-over from other donors' samples.

The rearrangement joins TRBV28 to TRBJ2-3; 12 bases line up with TRBD2. Germline CDR1 and CDR2: MDHEN and SYDVKM. There are 16 residues in the CDR3. The junction had 2 bases not matched to a gene; V was cut back by 0 bases and J by 4 bases. The CDR3 reads CASSLWTSGSPDTQYF. For the CDR3, the DNA is TGTGCCAGCAGTTTATGGACTAGCGGGAGTCCAGATACGCAGTATTTT.

The genes are TRBV27 and TRBJ2-3, with no clear D. The length of the CDR3 is 15 residues. The V end lost 6 bases, the J end lost 2 bases, and 15 bases lay between the germline ends. Germline V gene sequence: CDR1 MNHEY, CDR2 SMNVEV (reference sequence). The CDR3 bases are TGTGCCAGCAGAAAGGACCGCTACATCACAGATACGCAGTATTTT. This gives the protein CASRKDRYITDTQYF.

In the case of this clone: This sample includes further DNA sequences coding for the same CDR3. CDR3 region: CASSFSSQETQYF. The CDR3 DNA reads as TGCGCCAGCAGCTTCAGTAGCCAAGAGACCCAGTACTTC. The chain recombines TRBV5-1 with TRBJ2-5, with D uncertain. Germline CDR1 is SGHRS and CDR2 is YFSETQ. This CDR3 region has 13 residues. The V end lost 2 bases, the J end lost 1 base, and 6 bases lay between the germline ends.

The chain employs TRBV7-3 and TRBJ1-3; no reliable D call. The ends were cut back, 4 bases at V and 1 base at J, with 5 bases in the middle. Germline lookup yields CDR1 SGHTA and CDR2 FQGTGA. The CDR3 length is 13 residues. The CDR3 DNA reads TGTGCCAGCAGCTCCTCGTCTGGAAACACCATATATTTT. Protein product: CASSSSSGNTIYF.

The rearrangement uses TRBV19 and TRBJ2-7, with 9 positions matching TRBD1. Germline-derived CDR1 and CDR2 are LNHDA and SQIVND (reference sequence). The CDR3 runs 16 residues. Germline trimming cut 6 bases from V and 1 base from J; bases unmatched to any gene: 10. CDR3 residues: CASSRAMGQGSYEQYF. CDR3 nucleotide sequence: TGTGCCAGTAGCCGGGCGATGGGACAGGGTTCCTACGAGCAGTACTTC.

The V call is TRBV5-4, the J call TRBJ2-1; D remains ambiguous. There are 11 residues in the CDR3. Trimming pared 10 bases from V and 12 bases from J, leaving 17 bases between. In germline, CDR1 is SGHNT, CDR2 YYREEE (reference sequence). The CDR3 loop is CAAHLPGRQFF. In DNA, the CDR3 is TGTGCCGCCCACCTCCCCGGGCGGCAGTTCTTC.

The V and J genes are TRBV11-2 and TRBJ2-3; 10 positions agree with TRBD2. V shed 5 bases, J shed 1 base, and the junction held 9 bases outside the gene matches. Germline CDR1 is SGHAT and CDR2 is FQNNGV. The CDR3 has 17 amino acids. Here the CDR3 DNA reads TGTGCCAGCAGCGCCCTGTCCGGGACTAGCGGCACAGATACGCAGTATTTT. This sequence encodes CASSALSGTSGTDTQYF.

The gene calls are TRBV7-9 and TRBJ1-2, with TRBD1 identical over 9 bases. CDR1 SEHNR and CDR2 FQNEAQ come from the germline V gene (reference sequence). This CDR3 spans 15 amino acids. V gave up 5 bases and J gave up 7 bases; unmatched junction bases: 11. The CDR3 region is CASSPYPTGGVGYTF. The CDR3 DNA follows: TGTGCCAGCAGCCCCTATCCTACAGGGGGCGTTGGCTACACCTTC.

The V call is TRBV6-1, the J call TRBJ2-1; D gene uncertain. V was shortened by 6 bases and J by 8 bases, with 14 bases between the two germline ends. The V gene's germline CDR1 is MNHNS and CDR2 SASEGT. The CDR3 extends over 13 amino acids. The CDR3 DNA reads as TGTGCCAGCAGAGGGTCGGCAGGCGATGAGCAGTTCTTC. Its translation: CASRGSAGDEQFF.

On this clone: This sample also contains other DNA sequences that code for the same CDR3. The chain uses TRBV30 and TRBJ2-5; D not certain. CDR3 length equals 11 residues. Trimming took 4 bases from V and 5 from J, leaving 8 bases between them. The germline V gene encodes CDR1 GTSNPN and CDR2 SVGIG (reference sequence). The CDR3 DNA reads as TGTGCCTGGACCTTGGGGGAGACCCAGTACTTC. Its protein is CAWTLGETQYF.

The chain has TRBV7-2 and TRBJ1-2; D unresolved. This CDR3 is built from 14 residues. With 2 bases removed from V and 3 bases from J, the gap between germline ends came to 10 bases. From germline, CDR1 is SGHTA and CDR2 FQGNSA. The CDR3 DNA reads as TGTGCCAGCAGCTTAACTGGCAGTTACTATGGCTACACCTTC. This translates into CASSLTGSYYGYTF.

This clone was seen more than once but under ten times. The chain joins TRBV6-6 to TRBJ1-4; D gene uncertain. Germline V gene sequence: CDR1 MNHNY, CDR2 SVGAGI (reference sequence). V shed 0 bases and J shed 8 bases, with 7 bases lying between them. The CDR3 contains 13 residues. As DNA, the CDR3 is TGTGCCAGCAGTTACTCCATCAGGGAAAAACTGTTTTTT. It is translated as CASSYSIREKLFF.

The rearrangement links TRBV19 to TRBJ1-5; D uncertain. The CDR3 has 15 amino acids. Germline-derived CDR1 and CDR2 are LNHDA and SQIVND (reference sequence). V was pared by 5 bases and J by 5 bases, with 16 bases between. The DNA for the CDR3 is TGTGCCAGTAGTCCGGCAGGCCTTGTCGATCAGCCCCAGCATTTT. Translating it yields CASSPAGLVDQPQHF.

The genes are TRBV19 and TRBJ2-2; 11 positions match TRBD2. The CDR3 covers 16 residues. After removal of 5 bases from V and 4 bases from J, the junction contained 6 bases not matched to a gene. Looked up from germline, CDR1 is LNHDA and CDR2 is SQIVND (reference sequence). The CDR3 nucleotides are TGTGCCAGTAGTGACCCCGGGACTAGCGGCACCGGGGAGCTGTTTTTT. The encoded protein is CASSDPGTSGTGELFF.

The sample holds one count of this clone. This chain uses TRBV30 with TRBJ2-7; a weak D match, TRBD1 (5 bases). CDR1 is GTSNPN, CDR2 SVGIG, per germline (reference sequence). The CDR3 sequence is 14 residues long. V lost 3 bases and J lost 2, with 14 bases in between. CDR3 protein: CAWSPRTFTYEQYF. The CDR3 nucleotides are TGTGCCTGGAGCCCCAGGACATTTACCTACGAGCAGTACTTC.

The chain carries TRBV29-1 and TRBJ2-7; possible D gene TRBD1, 6 bases. V lost 0 bases and J 2 bases, leaving 20 bases between the germline ends. The CDR3 loop spans 17 amino acids. The V gene's germline CDR1 is SQVTM and CDR2 ANQGSEA. CDR3 nucleotides: TGCAGCGTTGAAGAGCCCCCTTGGACAGTAACCCCCTACGAGCAGTACTTC. This translates into CSVEEPPWTVTPYEQYF.

V and J are TRBV28 and TRBJ2-7; the D gene is possibly TRBD2 (6 bases). Trimming shortened V by 3 bases and J by 1 base, and 19 bases separated the two germline ends. This CDR3 spans 17 amino acids. Germline values: CDR1 MDHEN, CDR2 SYDVKM. The CDR3, as DNA: TGTGCCAGCAGTTTTGTTCGGGTCGGGAGTTGGTCCTACGAGCAGTACTTC. Amino acids: CASSFVRVGSWSYEQYF.

The J gene is TRBJ1-5, the V gene TRBV9, with 8 bases matching TRBD1. Unmatched junction bases numbered 9, after V lost 4 bases and J lost 6 bases. CDR1 and CDR2 from the germline V gene are SGDLS and YYNGEE. This CDR3 region has 15 residues. The CDR3 coding sequence is TGTGCCAGCAGCCAAACAGGGGGTCCAGGTCAGCCCCAGCATTTT. The encoded protein is CASSQTGGPGQPQHF.

The chain is built from TRBV28 and TRBJ2-7, with 9 bases matching TRBD2. CDR1 MDHEN and CDR2 SYDVKM come from the germline V gene. V shed 8 bases, J shed 6 bases, and the junction held 14 bases outside the gene matches. This CDR3 contains 15 residues. The CDR3 spells CASGGASAGGAEQYF. The DNA for the CDR3 is TGTGCCAGCGGCGGGGCTTCAGCGGGGGGTGCCGAGCAGTACTTC.

The chain employs TRBV5-8 and TRBJ1-2; D not certain. The ends were cut back, 0 bases at V and 1 base at J, with 13 bases in the middle. Germline-derived CDR1 and CDR2 are SGHTS and YDEGEE. There are 16 residues in the CDR3. This CDR3 is CASSLVGVALNYGYTF. CDR3 sequence (DNA): TGTGCCAGCAGCTTGGTTGGGGTAGCCCTTAACTATGGCTACACCTTC.

The chain links TRBV19 to TRBJ1-5, with D possibly being TRBD1 (5 bases). V gave up 1 base and J gave up 2 bases, with 12 bases separating them. Germline-derived CDR1 and CDR2 are LNHDA and SQIVND (reference sequence). The CDR3 consists of 16 residues. The CDR3 DNA reads as TGTGCCAGTAGTATAGTAGAGGGGTGGCGCAATCAGCCCCAGCATTTT. Translated, it gives CASSIVEGWRNQPQHF.

This clone was found once. This rearrangement joins TRBV7-2 to TRBJ2-2, with D unresolved. Germline assignment: CDR1 SGHTA and CDR2 FQGNSA. Trimming cost V 2 bases and J 0 bases, with 7 bases left between them. The CDR3 loop spans 15 amino acids. CDR3 sequence reads: CASSLLYPNTGELFF. CDR3 coding DNA: TGTGCCAGCAGCTTACTGTATCCGAACACCGGGGAGCTGTTTTTT.

The chain combines TRBV10-3 with TRBJ2-5; TRBD2 matches at 12 bases. Unmatched junction bases numbered 9, after V lost 6 bases and J lost 4 bases. The CDR3 length is 16 residues. Germline loops: CDR1 ENHRY, CDR2 SYGVKD. The CDR3, as DNA: TGTGCCATCAGCAAAGCTAGCGGGAGGGAGGGAGAGACCCAGTACTTC. Translating gives CAISKASGREGETQYF.

The rearrangement links TRBV5-8 to TRBJ2-1; D might be TRBD2 (6 bases). Trimming took off 3 bases at V and 0 bases at J, with 16 bases between the two ends. CDR3 length: 17 amino acids. CDR1 SGHTS and CDR2 YDEGEE come from the germline V gene. This chain's CDR3 is CASSSQRSSGSYNEQFF. The CDR3 region has the DNA TGTGCCAGCAGCTCACAAAGGAGTAGCGGCTCCTACAATGAGCAGTTCTTC.

The chain is built from TRBV5-6 and TRBJ2-1; the match to TRBD2 covers 7 bases. This CDR3 region has 15 residues. V shed 2 bases, J shed 10 bases, and the junction held 12 bases outside the gene matches. Per the germline V gene, CDR1 is SGHDT and CDR2 is YYEEEE. The CDR3 here is CASSFFRGRVGEQFF. The CDR3 DNA sequence: TGTGCCAGCAGCTTTTTTAGAGGGAGGGTAGGGGAGCAGTTCTTC. Complete variable domain (other parts from reference TRBV5-6 and TRBJ2-1): DAGVTQSPTHLIKTRGQQVTLRCSPKSGHDTVSWYQQALGQGPQFIFQYYEEEERQRGNFPDRFSGHQFPNYSSELNVNALLLGDSALYLCASSFFRGRVGEQFFGPGTRLTVL.

The genes are TRBV28 and TRBJ2-7, with 7 bases fitting TRBD2. Germline V CDR1 and CDR2: MDHEN, SYDVKM. This CDR3 has 14 amino acids. V lost 8 bases, J lost 3 bases, and 10 bases stayed unmatched. The CDR3 DNA sequence: TGTGCCAGCCGCCTTGGGGGGGGTGTCTACGAGCAGTACTTC. Protein product: CASRLGGGVYEQYF. The full variable domain, with the rest looked up from reference TRBV28 and TRBJ2-7, is DVKVTQSSRYLVKRTGEKVFLECVQDMDHENMFWYRQDPGLGLRLIYFSYDVKMKEKGDIPEGYSVSREKKERFSLILESASTNQTSMYLCASRLGGGVYEQYFGPGTRLTVT.

The J gene is TRBJ2-7, the V gene TRBV4-3; D not certain. V dropped 0 bases and J dropped 3 bases, with 12 bases sitting between them. This CDR3 comprises 15 residues. Germline CDR1 is LGHNA and CDR2 is YSLEER. CDR3: CASSQDLGTFYEQYF. CDR3 DNA sequence: TGCGCCAGCAGCCAAGATCTGGGCACCTTCTACGAGCAGTACTTC.

In the case of this clone: Other DNA sequences from this sample encode an identical CDR3 as well. This chain links TRBV5-1 with TRBJ2-2; D ambiguous. CDR3 length equals 16 residues. V was cut by 0 bases and J by 4 bases, with 13 bases left in between. Germline V gene sequence: CDR1 SGHRS, CDR2 YFSETQ. CDR3 DNA: TGCGCCAGCAGCTTGGATCCAGGAACGGGCACCGGGGAGCTGTTTTTT. This translates into CASSLDPGTGTGELFF.

V and J are TRBV13 and TRBJ2-7; weak D call: TRBD1 (6 bases). V was shortened by 5 bases and J by 4 bases, with 24 bases between the two germline ends. The CDR3 runs to 17 residues. Per the germline V gene, CDR1 is PRHDT and CDR2 is FYEKMQ (reference sequence). CDR3 loop: CASSLFGAVQGFYEQYF. The CDR3, as DNA: TGTGCCAGCAGCCTATTTGGGGCGGTACAGGGCTTTTACGAGCAGTACTTC. Combining the CDR3 with reference TRBV13 and TRBJ2-7 gives the whole variable domain AAGVIQSPRHLIKEKRETATLKCYPIPRHDTVYWYQQGPGQDPQFLISFYEKMQSDKGSIPDRFSAQQFSDYHSELNMSSLELGDSALYFCASSLFGAVQGFYEQYFGPGTRLTVT.

This clone was detected only once. V usage is TRBV27 and J usage is TRBJ1-2; a possible D gene is TRBD1 (6 bases). There are 14 residues in the CDR3. The V end was cut by 0 bases, the J end by 8 bases, with 13 bases between. CDR1 is MNHEY, CDR2 SMNVEV, per germline (reference sequence). CDR3 loop: CASSLSGAQGGYTF. The CDR3 nucleotides read TGTGCCAGCAGTTTATCAGGGGCCCAGGGGGGCTACACCTTC.

The rearrangement uses TRBV5-1 and TRBJ2-1; TRBD2 is a possible D gene (5 bases). The germline V gene encodes CDR1 SGHRS and CDR2 YFSETQ. The CDR3 extends over 19 amino acids. V was shortened by 4 bases and J by 0 bases, with 23 bases between the two germline ends. The CDR3 spells CASSAIGARRGSSYNEQFF. DNA for the CDR3: TGCGCCAGCAGCGCAATTGGAGCCCGCCGGGGAAGCTCCTACAATGAGCAGTTCTTC.